The TCR beta chain described here comes from a study of blood T cell repertoires in COVID-19. Study background: T cells, B-cell-depleted T cells, or PBMCs provided the cDNA or gDNA that served as material.

Only in-frame clones appear in the TCRdb table, and some are missing; sequencing was by immunoSEQ multiplex PCR. The sample contains approximately 250,000 clones, approximately 86% of which appear only once. The CDR3 is 15 residues long. Trimming left V 0 bases short and J 1 base short, with 10 bases between. The germline V gene has CDR1 SGHRS and CDR2 YFSETQ. This receptor was obtained from a woman in her twenties or thirties who had recovered from COVID-19. This chain links TRBV5-1 with TRBJ2-5; no clear D gene. Input material: PBMCs or T cells enriched from blood (not recorded which). The CDR3 reads CASSLAIQTQETQYF. In nucleotides, the CDR3 is TGCGCCAGCAGCTTGGCTATACAGACCCAAGAGACCCAGTACTTC.